This entry concerns a single T cell receptor beta chain. No antigen is known for it. From germline, CDR1 is MDHEN and CDR2 SYDVKM. There are 12 residues in the CDR3. V gave up 3 bases and J gave up 4 bases, with 7 bases separating them. The sample originates from a study of beta chain features in type 1 diabetes. General study findings and limits: There was a moderate but significant shortening of TCRB CDR3s in all four CD4+ subsets of Type 1 diabetes patients. Amplification by PCR could prefer shorter templates, with the same effect in patients and controls. Healthy donors had naive, central memory and Treg TCRB repertoires that appeared less similar than those seen among patients.

What was sequenced were expressed TCRB transcripts, since all of the isolated RNA had been reverse transcribed. Produced via immunoSEQ multiplex PCR; TCRdb's table is partial and in-frame only. This sample has 150,000 or so clones; around 8.6% occur once, and the top ten carry around 0.5%. This TCR was sampled from a woman aged 18-35 years with type 1 diabetes. The rearrangement joins TRBV28 to TRBJ2-7; unclear D gene. The source material was central memory CD4+ T cells from blood. In DNA form, the CDR3 reads TGTGCCAGCAGTTTTGGCATTTACGAGCAGTACTTC. It yields the protein CASSFGIYEQYF.